This T cell receptor (beta chain) came from a study of Graves' ophthalmopathy and Graves' hyperthyroidism. This CDR3 contains 17 residues. Germline assignment: CDR1 MNHEY and CDR2 SVGEGT. Trimming cost V 7 bases and J 2 bases; bases outside gene matches: 13. Amplifying from RNA transcripts, the study obtained TCR beta CDR3 regions. First-round RT-PCR employed HTBI primers, with a second-round multiplex PCR after it. TCRdb used MiXCR to reprocess the multiplex PCR reads, holding one entry per CDR3 protein. The sample has about 400,000 distinct CDR3 sequences; about 17% are singletons. Sequenced material: peripheral blood. J is TRBJ2-7 and V is TRBV6-2 or TRBV6-3; 11 bases agree with TRBD2. This sequence was found in a woman aged 18 to 35 with Graves' ophthalmopathy. The CDR3 DNA sequence: TGTGCCAGCACCAGCGCTGGGACTAGCGGAGCCACCTACGAGCAGTACTTC. Its protein is CASTSAGTSGATYEQYF.